The T cell receptor beta chain described here comes from a study of blood T cells in healthy people across ages. A second PCR of 7 to 11 cycles used a sample-barcoded 5' primer and a J-beta primer mix. TCRdb re-derived calls from the 5' RACE reads in MiXCR, one entry per CDR3 protein. The sample contains some 730,000 distinct CDR3 sequences, 20% to 25% of which appear only once. The length of the CDR3 is 13 residues. Germline CDR1 reads DFQATT; CDR2 reads SNEGSKA (reference sequence). With 1 base removed from V and 6 bases from J, the gap between germline ends came to 10 bases. Notes on the study in general: Calculation of diversity from one million T cells yielded estimates considered to be underestimates. Naive CD4+ cells and diversity were both higher in long-lived donors than in aged donors. Per million T cells, the diversity of TCR beta decreased roughly linearly as age advanced.

A word on this clonotype: Its antigen remains unidentified. A much larger clone differs by one base, so this may be a read error. The conserved final phenylalanine or tryptophan is absent from the CDR3, which likely points to a read error.

Sequenced material: blood. This chain joins TRBV20-1 and TRBJ1-5, with D tentatively TRBD1 (5 bases). The clonotype comes from a man aged 65 to 79 in good health. The CDR3 nucleotides read TGCAGTGCTAGAGCGGGGCCGGGTCAGCCCCAGCATTTG. Translated, it gives CSARAGPGQPQHL.